These 14 T cell receptor beta chains were sequenced from one sample in a study of vaccination effects on CD4 cells after COVID-19. Their recognized antigens are unknown. Measured with immunoSEQ multiplex PCR; TCRdb has only the in-frame clones, and not every one. The table has tens of thousands of clones, about 80% seen once. Sequencing in the ViraFEST assay came after antigen-specific CD4+ T cells had been expanded with viral peptide pools, which were used to stimulate PBMC. Having been cultured for 10 days, the cells underwent CD4+ T cell isolation. Two-dose BNT162b2 or mRNA-1273 vaccination was given to participants. The specimen comprised CD4+ T cells from PBMCs cultured with HCoV-229E spike peptides, sampled after COVID-19 vaccination. The source of these receptors is a human donor who received a COVID-19 vaccine.

The chain employs TRBV5-5 and TRBJ2-2; no reliable D call. V was cut by 0 bases and J by 4 bases, with 13 bases left in between. There are 16 residues in the CDR3. CDR1 SGHKS and CDR2 YYEKEE come from the germline V gene (reference sequence). The CDR3 bases are TGTGCCAGCAGCTTGGAAAAGGGCTGGGGCACCGGGGAGCTGTTTTTT. This encodes CASSLEKGWGTGELFF.

The CDR3 bases are TGCGCCAGCAGGGTTGGGATGACGATTGAAAAACTGTTTTTT. Translation gives CASRVGMTIEKLFF. This chain joins TRBV5-1 and TRBJ1-4; D is unresolved. V was clipped by 5 bases and J by 7 bases, with 15 bases between them. This CDR3 has 14 residues. Germline V gene data show CDR1 as SGHRS and CDR2 as YFSETQ.

This chain links TRBV5-1 with TRBJ2-1; TRBD1 matches at 9 bases. CDR1 and CDR2 from the germline V gene are SGHRS and YFSETQ. The CDR3 runs 16 residues. Trimming took 3 bases from V and 0 from J; bases not matched to a gene: 4. The CDR3 protein is CASSSTGGNSYNEQFF. CDR3 DNA sequence: TGCGCCAGCAGCTCGACAGGGGGGAACTCCTACAATGAGCAGTTCTTC.

This sequence joins TRBV7-2 and TRBJ1-2; TRBD1 might be the D (5 bases). This CDR3 spans 14 amino acids. Germline CDR1 is SGHTA and CDR2 is FQGNSA. Trimming took off 1 base at V and 1 base at J, with 7 bases between the two ends. The chain's CDR3 is CASSLVRDNYGYTF. Written as DNA, the CDR3 is TGTGCCAGCAGCTTAGTCAGGGATAACTATGGCTACACCTTC.

V usage is TRBV24-1 and J usage is TRBJ2-3; possibly TRBD2 for D (6 bases). Germline CDR1 KGHDR, CDR2 SFDVKD. V lost 4 bases and J lost 0, with 13 bases in between. The CDR3 extends over 16 amino acids. The CDR3 region has the DNA TGTGCCACCAGTGACCCCAAGGCGGGGAGCACAGATACGCAGTATTTT. Encoded protein: CATSDPKAGSTDTQYF.

This clone was seen a handful of times. V and J are TRBV5-1 and TRBJ2-1; no reliable D call. Germline V CDR1 and CDR2: SGHRS, YFSETQ. V was pared by 0 bases and J by 6 bases, with 7 bases between. This CDR3 contains 13 residues. The CDR3, as DNA: TGCGCCAGCAGCTTGGGTAGTGCCAATGAGCAGTTCTTC. Protein: CASSLGSANEQFF.

A few counts support this clone. The rearrangement links TRBV3-1 (or the pseudogene TRBV3-2) to TRBJ1-1; D possibly corresponds to TRBD1 (5 bases). The CDR3 spans 15 residues. Germline-derived CDR1 and CDR2 are LGHDT and YNNKEL (reference sequence). With 4 bases removed from V and 9 bases from J, the gap between germline ends came to 21 bases. This chain's CDR3 is CASSRQNEGRSQAFF. The CDR3 coding sequence is TGTGCCAGCAGCCGCCAAAATGAGGGGAGGAGTCAAGCTTTCTTT.

The gene calls are TRBV27 and TRBJ2-7; TRBD1 or TRBD2 may be the D gene (5 bases each). Germline V gene sequence: CDR1 MNHEY, CDR2 SMNVEV (reference sequence). The CDR3 runs 14 residues. V lost 9 bases and J lost 3, with 18 bases in between. The CDR3 region is CASGNGTADYEQYV. The CDR3 region has the DNA TGTGCCAGTGGGAACGGGACGGCCGACTACGAGCAGTACGTC.

V usage is TRBV12-3 or TRBV12-4 and J usage is TRBJ1-1; 10 bases are shared with TRBD1. The V gene end was trimmed by 6 bases and the J gene end by 11 bases; junction bases not matched to a gene: 9. The CDR3 length is 13 residues. The CDR3 here is CASSRQGAREAFF. CDR3 coding DNA: TGTGCCAGCAGCCGACAGGGGGCGAGGGAGGCTTTCTTT.

V is TRBV7-3 and J is TRBJ1-6; D not certain. The CDR3 length is 14 residues. Germline V gives CDR1 SGHTA, CDR2 FQGTGA. Trimming left V 3 bases short and J 7 bases short, with 10 bases between. CDR3 DNA sequence: TGTGCCAGCAGCTTCCGGACGGAAAATTCACCCCTCCACTTT. Its protein product is CASSFRTENSPLHF.

Only a few counts were recorded for this clone. The CDR3 nucleotides read TGCGCCAGCAGCTTGAGGGGGGGCTTAGATACGCAGTATTTT. Its translation: CASSLRGGLDTQYF. The chain is built from TRBV5-1 and TRBJ2-3, with a tentative D call TRBD2 (7 bases). The germline CDR1 and CDR2 sequences are SGHRS and YFSETQ. CDR3 length equals 14 residues. Trimming removed 1 base from V and 5 bases from J, with 11 bases in between.

This clone was seen once. The rearrangement joins TRBV2 to TRBJ1-2; a possible D gene is TRBD1 (5 bases). The CDR3 runs to 13 residues. Germline V gives CDR1 SNHLY, CDR2 FYNNEI. V was cut by 2 bases and J by 4 bases, with 8 bases left in between. The CDR3 loop is CASSENQGYGYTF. For the CDR3, the DNA is TGTGCCAGCAGTGAAAATCAGGGCTATGGCTACACCTTC.

This chain uses TRBV9 with TRBJ1-4, with D unresolved. V lost 4 bases, J lost 5 bases, and 15 bases lay in between. The germline CDR1 and CDR2 sequences are SGDLS and YYNGEE. CDR3 length: 15 amino acids. The CDR3 DNA follows: TGTGCCAGCAGCCCCCGGACGGACCAAAATGAAAAACTGTTTTTT. Protein: CASSPRTDQNEKLFF.

The chain has TRBV7-2 and TRBJ2-5; 7 nucleotides agree with TRBD1. The germline gives CDR1 SGHTA, CDR2 FQGNSA. The CDR3 is 17 residues long. The ends lost 4 bases at V and 4 bases at J; junction bases unmatched: 15. The CDR3 nucleotides are TGTGCCAGCAGCTCGCCCCAGGGGGTTCCGGAAGGAGAGACCCAGTACTTC. Its protein product is CASSSPQGVPEGETQYF.